This T cell receptor beta chain was observed in a study of blood T cells in healthy people across ages. This clonotype was seen ten or more times. V shed 2 bases, J shed 6 bases, and the junction held 9 bases outside the gene matches. This CDR3 comprises 15 residues. From germline, CDR1 is MNHEY and CDR2 SVGAGI. A second PCR, run for about 6 to 12 cycles, used a sample-barcoded 5' primer plus a J-beta primer mix. TCRdb ran MiXCR on the 5' RACE reads and lists one entry per CDR3 protein. The sample shows around 650,000 distinct CDR3 sequences, approximately 31% of them seen only once. V gene TRBV6-5 combines with J gene TRBJ2-7; 8 nucleotides agree with TRBD2. Specimen: blood. This sequence was found in a woman of 80 years or more in good health. In DNA form, the CDR3 reads TGTGCCAGCAGTTACGCGGGGGGTTCGGGTTTCGAGCAGTACTTC. Translated: CASSYAGGSGFEQYF.